The source of this T cell receptor (beta chain) is a study of blood T cell repertoires in COVID-19. Assay: immunoSEQ multiplex PCR; the TCRdb copy retains only in-frame clones and omits some. The sample records 250,000 to 300,000 clones, roughly 90% being singletons. Germline values: CDR1 SGHAT, CDR2 FQNNGV. Trimming cost V 3 bases and J 4 bases, with 12 bases left between them. The CDR3 runs to 14 residues. This chain uses TRBV11-2 with TRBJ1-1, with a tentative D call TRBD1 (5 bases). This sequence was found in a woman in her 30s with COVID-19, enrolled during active disease. Sequences were obtained from peripheral blood. The chain's CDR3 is CASSLGGKGTEAFF. CDR3 nucleotides: TGTGCCAGCAGCTTGGGGGGGAAAGGCACTGAAGCTTTCTTT.